Listed below are T cell receptor beta chains from one sample, sequenced in a study of T cells expressing NK-cell markers. TCRdb re-called the 5' RACE reads; every CDR3 protein appears as one record, without DNA. The listing contains roughly 430,000 distinct CDR3 sequences. Sequencing input: blood T cells: a sorted CD56 or NKG2C T cell subset, CD4+ or CD8+ T cells, or bulk PBMC T cells (not recorded which). Source of these receptors: a woman between 18 and 70 years old in good health. CDR3s include the opening cysteine and the closing phenylalanine or tryptophan.

CDR3aa: CSAAGSPSGANVLTF
j_gene: TRBJ2-6
v_gene: TRBV20-1

CDR3aa: CASSRTLERGYTF
j_gene: TRBJ1-2
v_gene: TRBV7-9

CDR3aa: CASSPGGTAGNTEAFF
j_gene: TRBJ1-1
v_gene: TRBV5-1

CDR3aa: CASSPWTSGGSADTQYF
j_gene: TRBJ2-3
v_gene: TRBV12-3/TRBV12-4

CDR3aa: CASSPAIAGGSYEQYF
j_gene: TRBJ2-7
v_gene: TRBV18

CDR3aa: CASSLGGTTGELFF
j_gene: TRBJ2-2
v_gene: TRBV12-3/TRBV12-4

CDR3aa: CASSLGGPPTDTQYF
j_gene: TRBJ2-3
v_gene: TRBV7-2

CDR3aa: CASSSTGLADTQYF
j_gene: TRBJ2-3
v_gene: TRBV7-9

CDR3aa: CASSIDRPGKSETQYF
j_gene: TRBJ2-5
v_gene: TRBV19

CDR3aa: CATSSHTSGYNQPQHF
j_gene: TRBJ1-5
v_gene: TRBV15

CDR3aa: CASSLGYTNTGELFF
j_gene: TRBJ2-2
v_gene: TRBV7-3

CDR3aa: CSARLRGDGYTF
j_gene: TRBJ1-2
v_gene: TRBV20-1

CDR3aa: CASSGGQRNSPLHF
j_gene: TRBJ1-6
v_gene: TRBV12-3/TRBV12-4

CDR3aa: CASSLDRTSGTGELFF
j_gene: TRBJ2-2
v_gene: TRBV12-3/TRBV12-4

CDR3aa: CASNPTGFQETQYF
j_gene: TRBJ2-5
v_gene: TRBV12-3/TRBV12-4

CDR3aa: CASTPGGYNEQFF
j_gene: TRBJ2-1
v_gene: TRBV7-2

CDR3aa: CASSFGTGGGFYGYTF
j_gene: TRBJ1-2
v_gene: TRBV27

CDR3aa: CASRKTSGSSEDTQYF
j_gene: TRBJ2-3
v_gene: TRBV7-9

CDR3aa: CASSLAFLPTASNQPQHF
j_gene: TRBJ1-5
v_gene: TRBV7-8

CDR3aa: CASSQEAGMNNSPLHF
j_gene: TRBJ1-6
v_gene: TRBV4-1

CDR3aa: CASSSDRGEQYF
j_gene: TRBJ2-7
v_gene: TRBV7-9

CDR3aa: CASSRPSGRENNEQFF
j_gene: TRBJ2-1
v_gene: TRBV7-6

CDR3aa: CSARRWGPNQPQHF
j_gene: TRBJ1-5
v_gene: TRBV20-1

CDR3aa: CASSAVNTEAFF
j_gene: TRBJ1-1
v_gene: TRBV9

CDR3aa: CASSPGGGNQPQHF
j_gene: TRBJ1-5
v_gene: TRBV18

CDR3aa: CAIDTIHTDTQYF
j_gene: TRBJ2-3
v_gene: TRBV12-3/TRBV12-4

CDR3aa: CASNYQRETQYF
j_gene: TRBJ2-5
v_gene: TRBV6-2/TRBV6-3

CDR3aa: CASSQDVGTQYF
j_gene: TRBJ2-5
v_gene: TRBV14

CDR3aa: CASSSQTNTEAFF
j_gene: TRBJ1-1
v_gene: TRBV11-1

CDR3aa: CASSRSDSGANVLTF
j_gene: TRBJ2-6
v_gene: TRBV7-2

CDR3aa: CASSLVPTYNEQFF
j_gene: TRBJ2-1
v_gene: TRBV7-2

CDR3aa: CAISESRQGANEQYF
j_gene: TRBJ2-7
v_gene: TRBV10-3

CDR3aa: CASSPDRALGQPQHF
j_gene: TRBJ1-5
v_gene: TRBV19

CDR3aa: CASSIAGGLPEQYF
j_gene: TRBJ2-7
v_gene: TRBV19

CDR3aa: CASSKDSGQGAYEQYF
j_gene: TRBJ2-7
v_gene: TRBV21-1

CDR3aa: CSDWDSNYGYTF
j_gene: TRBJ1-2
v_gene: TRBV20-1

CDR3aa: CSVGWETDTQYF
j_gene: TRBJ2-3
v_gene: TRBV29-1

CDR3aa: CASSQTLDRGSYGYTF
j_gene: TRBJ1-2
v_gene: TRBV4-3

CDR3aa: CASSQDAGSNQPQHF
j_gene: TRBJ1-5
v_gene: TRBV4-2

CDR3aa: CASSVPRSPEQYF
j_gene: TRBJ2-7
v_gene: TRBV5-1

CDR3aa: CSARDRQRGYNEQFF
j_gene: TRBJ2-1
v_gene: TRBV20-1

CDR3aa: CASNSGGRGTEAFF
j_gene: TRBJ1-1
v_gene: TRBV12-3/TRBV12-4

CDR3aa: CASSSERGALDTQYF
j_gene: TRBJ2-3
v_gene: TRBV7-2

CDR3aa: CASVSRAANEQFF
j_gene: TRBJ2-1
v_gene: TRBV12-3/TRBV12-4

CDR3aa: CASSYQIFSELFF
j_gene: TRBJ2-2
v_gene: TRBV6-2/TRBV6-3

CDR3aa: CASSYPDRVAGTRNEQFF
j_gene: TRBJ2-1
v_gene: TRBV6-2/TRBV6-3

CDR3aa: CASSGTSGRILKETQYF
j_gene: TRBJ2-5
v_gene: TRBV2

CDR3aa: CSAEGQGASGYTF
j_gene: TRBJ1-2
v_gene: TRBV20-1

CDR3aa: CASSPSQPTNEKLFF
j_gene: TRBJ1-4
v_gene: TRBV9

CDR3aa: CASSLGGRGGDTQYF
j_gene: TRBJ2-3
v_gene: TRBV7-3